The 3 T cell receptor beta chains in this list originate from one sample, sequenced in a study of cytomegalovirus exposure and HLA in healthy donors (dated by TCRdb to the late 2010s). The library came from the immunoSEQ multiplex PCR assay. For the multiplex PCR, a mixture combining 60 forward primers for TCR Vbeta segments and 13 reverse primers for TCR Jbeta segments was used. This is the immuneACCESS table as TCRdb keeps it, with only in-frame sequences that have V and J called. A part of the clones is gone; compared with another copy, unresolved V genes explain less than half, and the rest is unexplained. In all, the sample holds approximately 79,000 clones, and 74% of those were seen once. Clones ranked in the top ten supply about 9.1% of the sample. The source material was PBMCs. These receptors came from a man aged 35 to 55 in good health and CMV-seropositive.

The rearrangement joins TRBV13 to TRBJ1-1; D not certain. In germline, CDR1 is PRHDT, CDR2 FYEKMQ (reference sequence). The CDR3 runs 14 residues. The V end was cut by 0 bases, the J end by 3 bases, with 8 bases between. The DNA for the CDR3 is TGTGCCAGCAGCTTAGGCCCCGCAGACACTGAAGCTTTCTTT. Encoded protein: CASSLGPADTEAFF.

The V gene is TRBV28, the J gene TRBJ1-2; D gene uncertain. CDR1 and CDR2 from the germline V gene are MDHEN and SYDVKM. V was pared by 3 bases and J by 8 bases, with 16 bases between. The CDR3 has 14 residues. CDR3 loop: CASSLAGPYAGYTF. DNA of the CDR3: TGTGCCAGCAGTTTGGCGGGCCCCTACGCGGGCTACACCTTC.

CDR3 coding DNA: TGTGCCAGCAGCCAAGAAGGGGGGGGGAAGGGGACGGGGAATGAGCAGTTCTTC. This gives the protein CASSQEGGGKGTGNEQFF. The chain is built from TRBV4-2 and TRBJ2-1, with D possibly TRBD2 on 7 matching bases. CDR3 size: 18 residues. The V gene's germline CDR1 is LGHNA and CDR2 YNFKEQ. The V end was cut by 0 bases, the J end by 7 bases, with 22 bases between.